These T cell receptor beta chains were read from a single sample in a study of blood T cell repertoires in COVID-19. Method: immunoSEQ multiplex PCR; TCRdb's copy keeps in-frame clones and lacks some. The table includes hundreds of thousands of clones, approximately 83% detected once. The specimen sequenced was peripheral blood. The receptors come from a woman in her twenties or thirties who had recovered from COVID-19. Both conserved end residues are part of each CDR3. The D gene is left open where the match is weak. Rows may omit the clone size; those that give it use once, few, many or a size class.

>TRBV7-6|TRBJ2-7|NA|NA
TGTGCCAGCAGCCAAGAACCGGGGAGCGTCGTCTACGAGCAGTACTTC
CASSQEPGSVVYEQYF
>TRBV3-1/TRBV3-2|TRBJ2-1|TRBD2|NA
TGTGCCAGCAGCCAAGCCGCGGGAGTCAGGGATGAGCAGTTCTTC
CASSQAAGVRDEQFF
>TRBV4-2|TRBJ2-7|NA|NA
TGTGCCAGCAGCCAAGCTCCGTCCCCCGAGCAGTACTTC
CASSQAPSPEQYF
>TRBV27|TRBJ1-5|TRBD1|NA
TGTGCCAGCAGGACAGGGAATCAGCCCCAGCATTTT
CASRTGNQPQHF
>TRBV7-9|TRBJ1-5|NA|few
TGTGCCAGCAGCTTAGGGGGGGTCAATCAGCCCCAGCATTTT
CASSLGGVNQPQHF
>TRBV10-3|TRBJ2-7|NA|NA
TGTGCCTCAAGGGGGGACAGAACCTACGAGCAGTACTTC
CASRGDRTYEQYF
>TRBV2|TRBJ1-1|TRBD1|NA
TGTGCCAGCACTGGACAGGGGAACACTGAAGCTTTCTTT
CASTGQGNTEAFF
>TRBV4-2|TRBJ2-2|NA|NA
TGTGCCAGCAGCCAACCTACAGGGACGAACACCGGGGAGCTGTTTTTT
CASSQPTGTNTGELFF
>TRBV7-8|TRBJ2-3|NA|NA
TGTGCCAGCAGCTTAGAAGGCGGCCTAGATACGCAGTATTTT
CASSLEGGLDTQYF
>TRBV6-5|TRBJ2-1|TRBD2|NA
TGTGCCAGCAGTCGAACCGGACTAGCGGGATATGAGCAGTTCTTC
CASSRTGLAGYEQFF
>TRBV27|TRBJ2-5|TRBD2|NA
TGTGCCAGCAGTTTATCTACTAGCGGGCAAGAGACCCAGTACTTC
CASSLSTSGQETQYF
>TRBV4-1|TRBJ1-1|TRBD1|NA
TGCGCCAGCAGCCCACGGACAGGGGAGGCTTTCTTT
CASSPRTGEAFF
>TRBV4-3|TRBJ2-1|NA|NA
TGCGCCAGCAGCCAAGATCAGGCAACCTACAATGAGCAGTTCTTC
CASSQDQATYNEQFF
>TRBV7-9|TRBJ2-7|TRBD2|NA
TGTGCCAGCAGCCCTAGGACTAGCGGGAGGGTGAGCTACGAGCAGTACTTC
CASSPRTSGRVSYEQYF
>TRBV7-2|TRBJ2-7|TRBD1|NA
TGTGCCAGCAGCTTAAGGACAGGGGGAGGCGAGCAGTACTTC
CASSLRTGGGEQYF
>TRBV6-5|TRBJ1-1|NA|NA
TGTGCCAGCGGGGGACTGGGACGAGAGAACACTGAAGCTTTCTTT
CASGGLGRENTEAFF
>TRBV23-1|TRBJ2-7|NA|NA
TGCGCCAGCAGTCAGCAACTGTACTACGAGCAGTACTTC
CASSQQLYYEQYF
>TRBV3-1/TRBV3-2|TRBJ2-1|NA|NA
TGTGCCAGCAGCCAAGATCGAGGGGACATTCTCTTCTTC
CASSQDRGDILFF
>TRBV6-5|TRBJ2-1|NA|NA
TGTGCCAGCAGTTACTCGAGGTCTGCCGTGGAGGAGCAGTTCTTC
CASSYSRSAVEEQFF
>TRBV6-2/TRBV6-3|TRBJ2-7|NA|NA
TGTGCCAGCAGTTACACGGAAACTAGCTCCTACGAGCAGTACTTC
CASSYTETSSYEQYF
>TRBV18|TRBJ1-1|NA|once
TGTGCCAGCGAACCGGGACAATGGGGTACTGAAGCTTTCTTT
CASEPGQWGTEAFF
>TRBV5-8|TRBJ1-6|NA|once
TGTGCCAGCAGCTTGACAGGGTGGCGTAATTCACCCCTCCACTTT
CASSLTGWRNSPLHF
>TRBV27|TRBJ2-2|NA|NA
TGTGCCAGCAGTTTATACGGGAGCACCGGGGAGCTGTTTTTT
CASSLYGSTGELFF
>TRBV28|TRBJ2-1|TRBD2|NA
TGTGCCAGCAGTCCCGGGACTATGTCCTACAATGAGCAGTTCTTC
CASSPGTMSYNEQFF
>TRBV7-2|TRBJ2-3|TRBD1|NA
TGTGCCAGCAGCTTCACAGGGGGCGGCAGAGATACGCAGTATTTT
CASSFTGGGRDTQYF
>TRBV19|TRBJ1-1|TRBD1|NA
TGTGCCAGCACAGGGGGATGGAACACTGAAGCTTTCTTT
CASTGGWNTEAFF
>TRBV20-1|TRBJ2-1|NA|NA
TGCAGTGCTCGACTAAGAAATGAGCAGTTCTTC
CSARLRNEQFF
>TRBV5-1|TRBJ2-1|TRBD2|NA
TGCGCCAGCAGCCCTGGACTAGCTTTAGATGAGCAGTTCTTC
CASSPGLALDEQFF
>TRBV11-2|TRBJ2-3|TRBD1|NA
TGTGCCAGCAGCTCCGAGGGGAGAGGGGGCGATACGCAGTATTTT
CASSSEGRGGDTQYF
>TRBV10-3|TRBJ2-1|TRBD2|NA
TGTGCCATCAGTGAGTCGAGGGGGATAGCGGGGGCCTCCTACAATGAGCAGTTCTTC
CAISESRGIAGASYNEQFF
>TRBV5-4|TRBJ1-1|TRBD1|once
TGTGCCAGCAGCCGGGTGGACAGGGTCAACACTGAAGCTTTCTTT
CASSRVDRVNTEAFF
>TRBV5-1|TRBJ2-3|TRBD1|few
TGCGCCAGCAGCTTGGGCCTATTATCGGGACAGGGATCAGATACGCAGTATTTT
CASSLGLLSGQGSDTQYF
>TRBV28|TRBJ1-5|NA|NA
TGTGCCAGCAGTTTTATAGGGGTTGGCAATCAGCCCCAGCATTTT
CASSFIGVGNQPQHF
>TRBV7-9|TRBJ1-1|NA|few
TGTGCCAGCAGCTTAGGTCAGTTTGAAGCTTTCTTT
CASSLGQFEAFF
>TRBV7-3|TRBJ2-3|NA|NA
TGTGCCAGCAGCTTAACCCGCGGACTGAACACAGATACGCAGTATTTT
CASSLTRGLNTDTQYF
>TRBV6-5|TRBJ2-3|NA|NA
TGTGCCAGCAGTTATGGGCAGGCTGCAGATACGCAGTATTTT
CASSYGQAADTQYF
>TRBV19|TRBJ2-7|TRBD2|NA
TGTGCCAGTAGTATTACCCTAGCGGCCGGGCACGAGCAGTACTTC
CASSITLAAGHEQYF
>TRBV12-3/TRBV12-4|TRBJ2-7|NA|NA
TGTGCCAGCAGTTTGGGGCGGTACGAGCAGTACTTC
CASSLGRYEQYF
>TRBV9|TRBJ2-3|TRBD1|NA
TGTGCCAGCAGCACGGGACAGGGCTCAGATACGCAGTATTTT
CASSTGQGSDTQYF
>TRBV7-2|TRBJ2-7|NA|NA
TGTGCCAGCAGCTTAGTCGGAGGGAAGAGCTCCTACGAGCAGTACTTC
CASSLVGGKSSYEQYF
>TRBV5-1|TRBJ2-7|TRBD2|NA
TGCGCCAGCAGCTTACGAGCGGGAGCGGGTGAAGAGCAGTACTTC
CASSLRAGAGEEQYF
>TRBV19|TRBJ2-7|NA|once
TGTGCCAGTAGTATATTCGAGTCCTACGAGCAGTACTTC
CASSIFESYEQYF
>TRBV19|TRBJ1-1|NA|NA
TGTGCCAGTACCCACCTCGGGGGGAACACTGAAGCTTTCTTT
CASTHLGGNTEAFF
>TRBV10-3|TRBJ2-5|TRBD1|NA
TGTGCCATCAGGAAGGGACAGGGGGCCGGAGAGACCCAGTACTTC
CAIRKGQGAGETQYF
>TRBV3-1/TRBV3-2|TRBJ1-2|NA|NA
TGTGCCAGCAGCCAATGGAGAGGGAACTATGGCTACACCTTC
CASSQWRGNYGYTF
>TRBV27|TRBJ2-4|NA|NA
TGTGCCAGCAGTCCGAACACGCTCCTAGCCAAAAACATTCAGTACTTC
CASSPNTLLAKNIQYF
>TRBV6-4|TRBJ2-1|TRBD1|NA
TGTGCCAGCAGCCTGGACAGGGAGGCCTACAATGAGCAGTTCTTC
CASSLDREAYNEQFF
>TRBV7-9|TRBJ2-3|TRBD2|NA
TGTGCCAGCAGCTGGGGACTAGCGGCAAGCACAGATACGCAGTATTTT
CASSWGLAASTDTQYF
>TRBV6-5|TRBJ2-7|TRBD1|once
TGTGCCAGCAGTCCGGGACAGATCCCCTACGAGCAGTACTTC
CASSPGQIPYEQYF
>TRBV24-1|TRBJ2-2|TRBD1|NA
TGTGCCACCAGTGAGGGGACAGGGGGCACCGGGGAGCTGTTTTTT
CATSEGTGGTGELFF
>TRBV6-5|TRBJ2-1|NA|NA
TGTGCCAGCACCTACTTCCAGGATGAGCAGTTCTTC
CASTYFQDEQFF
>TRBV18|TRBJ1-1|NA|NA
TGTGCCAGCTCAGAGGGGCGGGAAACTGAAGCTTTCTTT
CASSEGRETEAFF
>TRBV12-3/TRBV12-4|TRBJ1-2|NA|once
TGTGCCAGCAGTGGACCTCGGGATTACACCTTC
CASSGPRDYTF